This entry concerns a single TCR beta chain. This clonotype occurred once. Which antigen it targets is not known. A read error is possible here, since a much larger clone lies one base away. This specimen belongs to a study (dated by TCRdb to between 2015 and 2017). In terms of the full investigation: The study examined whether tumor-infiltrating Tregs in breast cancer are drawn from blood Tregs or arise in situ by conversion from other CD4+ T cell subsets.

CD4+CD45RO+CD25- cells were isolated as memory CD4+ T cells. Tregs, naive and memory CD4+ T cells from tumor, blood and ipsilateral draining lymph nodes of about 5 breast cancer patients underwent full-length TCR alpha and beta sequencing. Tumor tissue, along with lymph nodes from ipsilateral axillary dissection, was perfused with PBS, minced, and then digested using collagenase I and hyaluronidase. Ficoll density gradient centrifugation was used to isolate mononuclear cells from lymph nodes or from about 50 ml of peripheral blood. Sorted cell populations were confirmed by FACS to exceed 90% purity. On the study overall, not on this receptor specifically: In terms of TCR gene usage, tumor memory CD4+ T cells clustered together with blood and lymph node memory CD4+ cells, as well as with lymph node naive CD4+ cells. The greatest overlap of tumor-infiltrating Treg TCR alpha and beta sequences was observed with tumor naive CD4+ T cells, followed by blood naive CD4+ T cells. The larger-cohort validation was restricted to a single TCR beta V-J rearrangement rather than whole repertoires.

CDR1 and CDR2, per the germline V gene, are SGHRS and YFSETQ. V was cut back by 2 bases and J by 3 bases, leaving a gap of 14 bases between them. The CDR3 holds 15 amino acids from the cysteine to the phenylalanine. This entry keeps only the CDR3 DNA: 45 bases, framed from base 1. Full-length TCR variable regions were amplified by 5' RACE PCR using constant-region reverse primers, and then by semi-nested PCR using Nested Universal Primer A. The ReliaPrep RNA Cell Miniprep System was used to extract total RNA, which was then reverse transcribed into 5'RACE-ready cDNA with the SMARTer RACE 5'/3' Kit. An Illumina MiSeq was used to sequence the full-length TCR alpha and beta libraries, which had been barcoded with multiplex adaptors. The authors' analysis ran thus. For each of nine subset-tissue groups, sequencing data from the five patients were combined, and the groups were compared by unsupervised clustering of TCR gene usage. The Morisita-Horn index, with shared sequences weighted by their contribution to each repertoire, was used to calculate repertoire similarity. TCRdb reprocessing: public reads trimmed at Q25 with fastp, clones called with MiXCR, in-frame beta chains kept. Under each unique CDR3 protein, matching rows form one entry showing the most common genes and DNA. V and J calls and clone size were set by TCRdb, not the authors. This sample lists tens of thousands of distinct CDR3 sequences; 20% to 25% were detected once. Clones ranked in the top ten supply over 2.5% of the sample.

The sequencing input was memory CD4+ T cells sorted from a lymph node. The sample's cell subset or site label, decoded: memory CD4+ T cells, CD4+CD45RO+CD25-. The receptor comes from a female donor with breast cancer. Recombination connected TRBV5-1 to TRBJ1-1; the D gene is not confidently resolved. The CDR3 region has the sequence CASSFGLRLDTEAFF. The DNA sequence follows: TGCGCCAGCAGCTTTGGGTTAAGGTTAGACACTGAAGCTTTCTTT.